This T cell receptor (beta chain) emerged from a study of CD8 T cells in Susac syndrome. This clonotype was recorded once. RNA in amounts of roughly 0.5 to 1 ug was reverse transcribed with random hexamers. The authors amplified TCR beta CDR3 across 54 Vbeta and 13 Jbeta using immunoSEQ multiplex PCR. Each CDR3 protein is one row after TCRdb ran MiXCR on the immunoSEQ multiplex PCR reads. The sample shows about 200,000 distinct CDR3 sequences, approximately 94% of them seen only once. The CDR3 has 13 amino acids. CDR1 is SGHNT, CDR2 YYREEE, per germline (reference sequence). V was clipped by 7 bases and J by 3 bases; unmatched bases: 2. TCR beta sequences were obtained from blood CD8+ and CD4+ T cells. Purification of the CD8+ and CD4+ T cells relied on negative isolation, and TEMRA cells underwent FACS enrichment.

Sequenced material: CD4+ T cells from PBMCs. The V call is TRBV5-4, the J call TRBJ2-7, with 12 positions matching TRBD2. This TCR was recovered from a human donor with multiple sclerosis. DNA of the CDR3: TGTGCCAGCGAACTAGCGGGGGGCTACGAGCAGTACTTC. It translates to CASELAGGYEQYF.